The source of this TCR beta chain is a study of T cell responses to AZD1222 COVID-19 vaccine. Here immunoSEQ multiplex PCR was the method, and the copy in TCRdb shows in-frame clones only, minus some. The data contain more than 95,000 clones, around 94% of them seen just once; the ten biggest clones take up 2.5% to 3%. The CDR3 is 14 residues long. Germline loops: CDR1 SGHVS, CDR2 FQNEAQ. V was pared by 1 base and J by 8 bases, with 12 bases between. The sample consisted of peripheral blood, taken on day 0 of AZD1222 vaccination. The chain uses TRBV7-8 and TRBJ1-3; the D is unclear. The TCR was taken from an adult in good health. CDR3 nucleotide sequence: TGTGCCAGCAGCTTAGTGTCCTTGGGAGACACCATATATTTT. Protein sequence: CASSLVSLGDTIYF.